This T cell receptor (beta chain) came from a study of T cells in Graves' hyperthyroidism and ophthalmopathy. Many counts were recorded for this clonotype. Antigen: not known. The ends were cut back, 0 bases at V and 4 bases at J, with 8 bases in the middle. The CDR3 covers 13 residues. The V gene's germline CDR1 is SGHRS and CDR2 YFSETQ. Findings of the study overall: It was a median about 6 months before onset that the model predicted ophthalmopathy.

The source material, RNA transcripts, was used to amplify TCR beta CDR3 regions. In the first-round RT-PCR of the TCR CDR3, the HTBI primer set was used. TCRdb passed the multiplex PCR reads through MiXCR, listing each CDR3 protein once. The sample lists approximately 200,000 distinct CDR3 sequences; 15% to 20% were seen once. Sequencing was carried out using blood. The clonotype was recovered from a man between 40 and 49 years old with Graves' hyperthyroidism. The chain carries TRBV5-1 and TRBJ2-7; D unresolved. The CDR3 coding sequence is TGCGCCAGCAGCTTGGGGGCGCGGTACGAGCAGTACTTC. It translates to CASSLGARYEQYF.